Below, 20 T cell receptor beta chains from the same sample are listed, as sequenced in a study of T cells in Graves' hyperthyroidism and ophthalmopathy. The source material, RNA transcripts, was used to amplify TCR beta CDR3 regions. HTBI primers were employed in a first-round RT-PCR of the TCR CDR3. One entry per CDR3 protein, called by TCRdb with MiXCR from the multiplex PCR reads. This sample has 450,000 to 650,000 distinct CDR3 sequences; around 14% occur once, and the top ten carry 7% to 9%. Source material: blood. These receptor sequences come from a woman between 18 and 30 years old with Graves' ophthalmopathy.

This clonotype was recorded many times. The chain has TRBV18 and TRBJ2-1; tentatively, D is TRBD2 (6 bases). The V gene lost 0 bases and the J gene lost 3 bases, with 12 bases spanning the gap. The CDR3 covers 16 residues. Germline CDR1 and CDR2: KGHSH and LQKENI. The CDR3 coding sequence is TGTGCCAGCTCACCACCCGGGACTTCGAACTACAATGAGCAGTTCTTC. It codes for CASSPPGTSNYNEQFF.

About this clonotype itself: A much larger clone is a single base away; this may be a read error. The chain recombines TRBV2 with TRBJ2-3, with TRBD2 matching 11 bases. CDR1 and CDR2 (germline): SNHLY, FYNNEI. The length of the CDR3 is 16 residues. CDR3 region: CASSDIGTSGTDTRYF. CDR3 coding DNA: TGTGCCAGCAGTGATATAGGGACTAGCGGCACAGATACGCGGTATTTT.

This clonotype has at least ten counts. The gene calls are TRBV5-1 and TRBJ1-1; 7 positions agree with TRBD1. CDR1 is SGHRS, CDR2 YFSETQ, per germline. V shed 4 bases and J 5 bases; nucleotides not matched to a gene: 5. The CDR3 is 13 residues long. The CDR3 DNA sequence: TGCGCCAGCAGCCCCACAGGGGAAACTGAAGCTTTCTTT. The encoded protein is CASSPTGETEAFF.

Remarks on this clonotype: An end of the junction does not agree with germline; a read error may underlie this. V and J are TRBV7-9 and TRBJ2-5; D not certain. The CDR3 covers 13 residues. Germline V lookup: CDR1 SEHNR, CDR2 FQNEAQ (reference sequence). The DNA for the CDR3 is TGTGCCAGCAGCTTTGGCCTTCAAGAGACCCTGTACTTC. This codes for CASSFGLQETLYF.

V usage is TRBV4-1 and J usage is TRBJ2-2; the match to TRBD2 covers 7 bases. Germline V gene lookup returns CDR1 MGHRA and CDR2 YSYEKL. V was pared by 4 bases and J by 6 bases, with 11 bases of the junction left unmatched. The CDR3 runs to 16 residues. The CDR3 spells CASSPVWTSRAGELFF. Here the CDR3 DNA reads TGCGCCAGCAGCCCCGTTTGGACTAGTCGTGCCGGGGAGCTGTTTTTT.

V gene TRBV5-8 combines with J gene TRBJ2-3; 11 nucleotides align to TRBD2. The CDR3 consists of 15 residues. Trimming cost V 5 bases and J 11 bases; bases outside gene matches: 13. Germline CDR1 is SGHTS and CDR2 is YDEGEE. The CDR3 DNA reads TGTGCCAGCAGTTTCGTAACTAGCGGGAGAGGAGGGCAGTATTTT. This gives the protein CASSFVTSGRGGQYF.

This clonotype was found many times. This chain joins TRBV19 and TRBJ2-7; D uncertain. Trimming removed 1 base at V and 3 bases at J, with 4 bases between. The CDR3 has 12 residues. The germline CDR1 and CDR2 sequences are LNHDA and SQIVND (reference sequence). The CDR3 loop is CASSIGGYEQYF. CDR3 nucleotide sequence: TGTGCCAGTAGTATAGGAGGCTACGAGCAGTACTTC.

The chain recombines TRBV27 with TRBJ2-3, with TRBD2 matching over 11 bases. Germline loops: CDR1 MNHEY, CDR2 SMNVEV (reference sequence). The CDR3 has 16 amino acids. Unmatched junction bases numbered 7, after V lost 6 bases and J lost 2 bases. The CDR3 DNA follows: TGTGCCAGCAGACCGGGACTAGCGGAATACACAGATACGCAGTATTTT. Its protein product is CASRPGLAEYTDTQYF.

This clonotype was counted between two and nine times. CDR3 DNA: TGTGCCAGCAGTTACTCTTGGACAGGGGCTTCCACGCAGTATTTT. Amino acids: CASSYSWTGASTQYF. This chain connects TRBV6-6 to TRBJ2-3; the match to TRBD1 covers 9 bases. CDR3 length equals 15 residues. Germline V lookup: CDR1 MNHNY, CDR2 SVGAGI (reference sequence). V shed 0 bases, J shed 9 bases, and the junction held 7 bases outside the gene matches.

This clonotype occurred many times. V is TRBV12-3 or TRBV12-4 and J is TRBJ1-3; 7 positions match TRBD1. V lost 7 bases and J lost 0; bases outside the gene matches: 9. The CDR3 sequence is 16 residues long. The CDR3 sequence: CASIGTAPHSGNTIYF. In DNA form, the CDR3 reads TGTGCCAGCATTGGGACAGCGCCACACTCTGGAAACACCATATATTTT.

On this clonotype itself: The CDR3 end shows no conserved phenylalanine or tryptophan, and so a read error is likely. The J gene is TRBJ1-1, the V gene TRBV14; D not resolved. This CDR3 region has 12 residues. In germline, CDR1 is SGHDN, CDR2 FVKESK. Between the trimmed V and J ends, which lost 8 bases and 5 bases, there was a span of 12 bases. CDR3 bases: TGTGCCAGCCGTCCCGAAGGGACTGAAGCTTTCCTT. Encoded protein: CASRPEGTEAFL.

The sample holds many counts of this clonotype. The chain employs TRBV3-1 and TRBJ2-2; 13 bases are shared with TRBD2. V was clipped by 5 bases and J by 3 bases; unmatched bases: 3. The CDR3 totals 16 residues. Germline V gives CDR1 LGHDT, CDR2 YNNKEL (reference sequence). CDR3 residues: CASSAGLAGDTGELFF. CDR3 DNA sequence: TGTGCCAGCAGCGCCGGACTAGCGGGAGACACCGGGGAGCTGTTTTTT.

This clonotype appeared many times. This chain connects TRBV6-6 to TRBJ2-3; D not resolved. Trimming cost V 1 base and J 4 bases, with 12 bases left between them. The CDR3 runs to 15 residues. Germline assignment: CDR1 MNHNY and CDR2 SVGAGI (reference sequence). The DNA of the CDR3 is TGTGCCAGCAGTTACTACGGCGCTGTCGCAGATACGCAGTATTTT. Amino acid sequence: CASSYYGAVADTQYF.

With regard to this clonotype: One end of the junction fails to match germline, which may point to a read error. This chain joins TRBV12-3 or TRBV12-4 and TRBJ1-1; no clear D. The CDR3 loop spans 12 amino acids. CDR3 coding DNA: TGTACCAGCAGTTTAAGTTCCACTGAAGCTTTCTTT. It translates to CTSSLSSTEAFF.

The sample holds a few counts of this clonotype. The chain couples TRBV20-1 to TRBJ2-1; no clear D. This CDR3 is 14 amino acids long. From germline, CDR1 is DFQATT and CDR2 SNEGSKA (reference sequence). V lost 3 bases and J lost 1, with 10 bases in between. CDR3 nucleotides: TGCAGTGCTAGCCTAGGTCCATCCTACAATGAGCAGTTCTTC. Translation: CSASLGPSYNEQFF.

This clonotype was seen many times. In DNA form, the CDR3 reads TGTGCCAGCAGGTCGGGGGAGGTCCGAAAGGAGCAGTTCTTC. Its translation: CASRSGEVRKEQFF. V usage is TRBV6-2 or TRBV6-3 and J usage is TRBJ2-1, with a weak D call TRBD2 (6 bases). Trimming removed 6 bases from V and 10 bases from J, with 19 bases in between. This CDR3 spans 14 amino acids. The germline gives CDR1 MNHEY, CDR2 SVGEGT.

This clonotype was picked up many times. For the CDR3, the DNA is TGCAGTGCTAGTGGGATGCGATCGGGTTCACCCCTCCACTTT. Amino acids: CSASGMRSGSPLHF. The chain recombines TRBV20-1 with TRBJ1-6; D is unclear. The CDR3 is 14 amino acids. Germline V CDR1 and CDR2: DFQATT, SNEGSKA (reference sequence). V was trimmed by 3 bases and J by 9 bases, leaving 15 bases between them.

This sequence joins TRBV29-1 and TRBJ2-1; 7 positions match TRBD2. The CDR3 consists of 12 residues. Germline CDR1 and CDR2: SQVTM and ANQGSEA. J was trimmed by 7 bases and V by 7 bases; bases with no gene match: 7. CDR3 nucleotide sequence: TGCAGCGGGGAGGGGCATGGGAATGAGCAGTTCTTC. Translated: CSGEGHGNEQFF.

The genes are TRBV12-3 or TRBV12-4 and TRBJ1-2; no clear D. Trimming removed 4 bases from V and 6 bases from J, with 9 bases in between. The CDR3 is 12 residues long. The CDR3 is CASSSPLHGYTF. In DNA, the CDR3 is TGTGCCAGCAGTTCCCCGCTTCATGGCTACACCTTC.

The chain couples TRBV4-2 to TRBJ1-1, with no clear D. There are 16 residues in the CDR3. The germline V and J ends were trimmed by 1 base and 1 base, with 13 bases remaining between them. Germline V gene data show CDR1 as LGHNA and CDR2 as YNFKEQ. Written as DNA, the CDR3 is TGTGCCAGCAGCCAAGTCTGGAGAGAAGGGAACACTGAAGCTTTCTTT. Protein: CASSQVWREGNTEAFF.